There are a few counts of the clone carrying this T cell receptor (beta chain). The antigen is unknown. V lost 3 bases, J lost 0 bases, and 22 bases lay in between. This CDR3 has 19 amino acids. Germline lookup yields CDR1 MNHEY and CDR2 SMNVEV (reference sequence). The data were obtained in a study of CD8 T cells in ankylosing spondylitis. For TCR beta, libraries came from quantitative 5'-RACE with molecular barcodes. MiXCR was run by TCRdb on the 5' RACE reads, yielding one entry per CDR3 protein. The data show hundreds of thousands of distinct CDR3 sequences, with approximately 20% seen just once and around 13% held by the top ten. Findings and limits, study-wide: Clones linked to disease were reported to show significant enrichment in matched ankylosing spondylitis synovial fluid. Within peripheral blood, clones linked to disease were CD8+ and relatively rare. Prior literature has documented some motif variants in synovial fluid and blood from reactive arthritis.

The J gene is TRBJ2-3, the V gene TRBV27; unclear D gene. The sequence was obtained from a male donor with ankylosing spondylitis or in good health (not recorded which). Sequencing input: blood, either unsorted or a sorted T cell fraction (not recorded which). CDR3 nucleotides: TGTGCCAGCAGTTTGACCCGCAACAAACTAAGACCCAGCACAGATACGCAGTATTTT. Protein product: CASSLTRNKLRPSTDTQYF.